These 27 T cell receptor beta chains came from one sample sequenced in a study of CD8 T cells in Susac syndrome. RNA amounts of roughly 0.45 to 1 ug underwent reverse transcription with random hexamers. Via MiXCR, TCRdb re-called the immunoSEQ multiplex PCR reads, giving one row per CDR3 protein. The repertoire consists of over 80,000 distinct CDR3 sequences, with 85% to 95% occurring once and the leading ten covering roughly 0.3%. The specimen sequenced was CD8+ T cells from PBMCs. These receptors originate from a human donor in good health.

The chain links TRBV5-6 to TRBJ2-1; TRBD1 might be the D (5 bases). V shed 4 bases and J shed 8 bases, with 10 bases lying between them. The CDR3 runs 12 residues. Germline V lookup: CDR1 SGHDT, CDR2 YYEEEE. CDR3 in amino acids: CASSEGADEQFF. In nucleotides, the CDR3 is TGTGCCAGCAGCGAAGGGGCAGATGAGCAGTTCTTC.

The CDR3 sequence: CASSKSGRNTEAFF. The CDR3 nucleotides read TGTGCCAGCAGCAAATCGGGGCGGAACACTGAAGCTTTCTTT. The genes are TRBV21-1 and TRBJ1-1; TRBD1, the table's D call, lacks a check against the DNA. TRBV21-1 is shown as a pseudogene. This CDR3 is 14 amino acids long.

The chain is built from TRBV19 and TRBJ2-2; 8 bases map to TRBD1. The ends lost 3 bases at V and 4 bases at J; junction bases unmatched: 4. The CDR3 totals 15 residues. The germline gives CDR1 LNHDA, CDR2 SQIVND (reference sequence). The CDR3 loop is CASSMGQAGTGELFF. The DNA for the CDR3 is TGTGCCAGTAGTATGGGACAGGCGGGCACCGGGGAGCTGTTTTTT. Full variable domain (rest looked up from reference TRBV19 and TRBJ2-2): DGGITQSPKYLFRKEGQNVTLSCEQNLNHDAMYWYRQDPGQGLRLIYYSQIVNDFQKGDIAEGYSVSREKKESFPLTVTSAQKNPTAFYLCASSMGQAGTGELFFGEGSRLTVL.

J is TRBJ2-1 and V is TRBV20-1; either TRBD1 or TRBD2 may fit D (6 bases each). This CDR3 contains 15 residues. Germline CDR1 reads DFQATT; CDR2 reads SNEGSKA (reference sequence). The ends were cut back, 1 base at V and 1 base at J, with 11 bases in the middle. The CDR3 loop reads CSARATGRSYNEQFF. The CDR3 DNA follows: TGCAGTGCTAGAGCAACAGGGAGGTCCTACAATGAGCAGTTCTTC.

The rearrangement joins TRBV12-3 or TRBV12-4 to TRBJ2-1, with D perhaps given as TRBD1 or TRBD2 (5 bases each). V shed 4 bases and J shed 4 bases, with 11 bases lying between them. The CDR3 contains 14 residues. CDR3 nucleotide sequence: TGTGCCAGCAGTTATGGGGGAGAGTACAATGAGCAGTTCTTC. This gives the protein CASSYGGEYNEQFF.

The chain employs TRBV7-9 and TRBJ2-1, with D possibly being TRBD2 (5 bases). Germline V gene sequence: CDR1 SEHNR, CDR2 FQNEAQ (reference sequence). CDR3 length: 12 residues. V was pared by 5 bases and J by 6 bases, with 8 bases between. CDR3 DNA sequence: TGTGCCAGCAGCCCGGACTCCAATGAGCAGTTCTTC. Amino acid sequence: CASSPDSNEQFF.

The CDR3 nucleotides are TGCAGCGTCCGCGCGGAGGCGGCAGCTTTCTTT. It codes for CSVRAEAAAFF. The J gene is TRBJ1-1, the V gene TRBV29-1; no firm D call. Between the trimmed V and J ends, which lost 6 bases and 10 bases, there was a span of 15 bases. The CDR3 is 11 amino acids. Germline V gene data show CDR1 as SQVTM and CDR2 as ANQGSEA.

Written as DNA, the CDR3 is TGTGCCAGCAGCCCCTGGGAAGAACCAGATACGCAGTATTTT. This encodes CASSPWEEPDTQYF. The chain joins TRBV3-1 to TRBJ2-3, with D unclear. Trimming took off 4 bases at V and 4 bases at J, with 12 bases between the two ends. Per germline, CDR1 LGHDT and CDR2 YNNKEL (reference sequence). CDR3 length equals 14 residues.

V is TRBV9 and J is TRBJ1-1; D is ambiguous. CDR3 size: 15 residues. CDR1 is SGDLS, CDR2 YYNGEE, per germline. With 3 bases removed from V and 1 base from J, the gap between germline ends came to 13 bases. CDR3 sequence: CASSAYTYPNTEAFF. DNA of the CDR3: TGTGCCAGCAGCGCTTACACATACCCGAACACTGAAGCTTTCTTT.

V usage is TRBV2 and J usage is TRBJ2-1; no definite D call. This CDR3 contains 14 residues. Deletions cut 8 bases from V and 0 bases from J, with 11 bases between. The V gene's germline CDR1 is SNHLY and CDR2 FYNNEI. For the CDR3, the DNA is TGTGCCAGCGAGGAAGCCATCTCCTACAATGAGCAGTTCTTC. This gives the protein CASEEAISYNEQFF.

The rearrangement links TRBV6-5 to TRBJ2-2; D is unclear. The CDR3 extends over 12 amino acids. V was clipped by 6 bases and J by 3 bases, with 5 bases between them. Germline lookup yields CDR1 MNHEY and CDR2 SVGAGI. The DNA of the CDR3 is TGTGCCAGCAGATCCTACACCGGGGAGCTGTTTTTT. This gives the protein CASRSYTGELFF.

The chain joins TRBV20-1 to TRBJ2-2; unclear D gene. Germline CDR1 reads DFQATT; CDR2 reads SNEGSKA (reference sequence). This CDR3 spans 11 amino acids. Trimming cost V 5 bases and J 2 bases, with 3 bases left between them. CDR3 sequence: CSAPNTGELFF. Here the CDR3 DNA reads TGCAGTGCTCCCAACACCGGGGAGCTGTTTTTT.

The chain carries TRBV7-7 and TRBJ2-1; tentatively, D is TRBD2 (6 bases). V lost 8 bases and J 6 bases, leaving 8 bases between the germline ends. The germline V gene encodes CDR1 SSHAT and CDR2 FNYEAQ (reference sequence). The CDR3 length is 11 residues. CDR3 bases: TGTGCCAGCGGGACTGGCAATGAGCAGTTCTTC. Translated: CASGTGNEQFF.

The rearrangement uses TRBV6-5 and TRBJ2-3, with D possibly being TRBD2 (7 bases). Trimming removed 2 bases at V and 2 bases at J, with 17 bases between. The CDR3 has 17 residues. Germline assignment: CDR1 MNHEY and CDR2 SVGAGI. CDR3 sequence: CASSYRLGGGYTDTQYF. CDR3 sequence (DNA): TGTGCCAGCAGTTACCGACTAGGGGGGGGTTACACAGATACGCAGTATTTT.

The rearrangement uses TRBV28 and TRBJ2-1, with D perhaps assigned TRBD1 or TRBD2 (6 bases each). Germline V gene lookup returns CDR1 MDHEN and CDR2 SYDVKM. CDR3 size: 17 residues. The V end lost 5 bases, the J end lost 4 bases, and 21 bases lay between the germline ends. In nucleotides, the CDR3 is TGTGCCAGCAGTCCGCCTATCGGGGGCCCTTTATACAATGAGCAGTTCTTC. This sequence encodes CASSPPIGGPLYNEQFF.

The chain recombines TRBV19 with TRBJ2-7; D unclear. V was pared by 6 bases and J by 3 bases, with 18 bases between. CDR1 LNHDA and CDR2 SQIVND come from the germline V gene (reference sequence). The CDR3 has 15 residues. For the CDR3, the DNA is TGTGCCAGTAGCCTCAGCTCCAGCCCTTACTACGAGCAGTACTTC. Its protein is CASSLSSSPYYEQYF.

The V call is TRBV7-6, the J call TRBJ1-4; 8 nucleotides match TRBD1. The germline V gene has CDR1 SGHVS and CDR2 FNYEAQ. Unmatched junction bases numbered 2, after V lost 6 bases and J lost 5 bases. This CDR3 is 13 amino acids long. In DNA, the CDR3 is TGTGCCAGCAGTCGGACAGGGAATGAAAAACTGTTTTTT. This codes for CASSRTGNEKLFF. The entire variable domain, with the rest obtained from reference TRBV7-6 and TRBJ1-4, is as follows: GAGVSQSPRYKVTKRGQDVALRCDPISGHVSLYWYRQALGQGPEFLTYFNYEAQQDKSGLPNDRFSAERPEGSISTLTIQRTEQRDSAMYRCASSRTGNEKLFFGSGTQLSVL.

The rearrangement joins TRBV3-1 to TRBJ2-3; D not resolved. V was clipped by 4 bases and J by 3 bases, with 20 bases between them. The CDR3 covers 17 residues. CDR1 is LGHDT, CDR2 YNNKEL, per germline (reference sequence). CDR3 sequence: CASSPGYFLGRTDTQYF. CDR3 nucleotides: TGTGCCAGCAGCCCCGGCTATTTCTTAGGTCGAACAGATACGCAGTATTTT.

This chain links TRBV5-6 with TRBJ1-1, with 9 positions matching TRBD1. The CDR3 has 14 residues. With V trimmed by 3 bases and J by 4 bases, 4 bases remained unmatched. Germline V lookup: CDR1 SGHDT, CDR2 YYEEEE. CDR3 loop: CASSWGQGGTEAFF. The CDR3 coding sequence is TGTGCCAGCAGCTGGGGACAGGGCGGCACTGAAGCTTTCTTT.

This sequence joins TRBV15 and TRBJ1-2; 11 positions match TRBD1. Germline trimming cut 0 bases from V and 8 bases from J; bases unmatched to any gene: 5. The CDR3 sequence is 15 residues long. Germline assignment: CDR1 LNHNV and CDR2 YYDKDF (reference sequence). CDR3 amino acids: CATSRDPGTGGGYTF. CDR3 DNA: TGTGCCACCAGCAGAGATCCCGGGACAGGGGGAGGCTACACCTTC.

The genes are TRBV20-1 and TRBJ1-1; 7 bases are shared with TRBD1. Germline trimming cut 1 base from V and 1 base from J; bases unmatched to any gene: 6. The CDR3 is 15 amino acids. In germline, CDR1 is DFQATT, CDR2 SNEGSKA (reference sequence). The CDR3 DNA reads TGCAGTGCTAGAGGGGGACAGCGCTGGAACACTGAAGCTTTCTTT. Residues: CSARGGQRWNTEAFF.

The CDR3 coding sequence is TGTGCCTGGAGTGTAGGGTCAGATAGCTCCTACGAGCAGTACTTC. This encodes CAWSVGSDSSYEQYF. The chain is built from TRBV30 and TRBJ2-7; D unclear. Trimming stripped 0 bases from V and 0 bases from J, with 12 bases between. The CDR3 runs to 15 residues. Germline V gene sequence: CDR1 GTSNPN, CDR2 SVGIG (reference sequence).

The V and J genes are TRBV5-4 and TRBJ2-3, with TRBD1 matching 7 bases. Germline CDR1 reads SGHNT; CDR2 reads YYREEE (reference sequence). V lost 1 base and J lost 13; bases outside the gene matches: 6. There are 12 residues in the CDR3. CDR3 bases: TGTGCCAGCAGCTTGAACCGGGACAGAGAGTATTTT. Its protein product is CASSLNRDREYF.

The chain carries TRBV7-9 and TRBJ2-7; D remains ambiguous. The CDR3 runs 13 residues. V shed 4 bases and J shed 2 bases, with 9 bases lying between them. CDR1 is SEHNR, CDR2 FQNEAQ, per germline (reference sequence). CDR3 DNA sequence: TGTGCCAGCAGCTCTGGAGAAACCTACGAGCAGTACTTC. This codes for CASSSGETYEQYF.

V and J are TRBV20-1 and TRBJ2-3; the match to TRBD1 covers 8 bases. The length of the CDR3 is 13 residues. V lost 7 bases, J lost 5 bases, and 8 bases stayed unmatched. CDR1 is DFQATT and CDR2 is SNEGSKA in the germline V gene (reference sequence). In nucleotides, the CDR3 is TGCAGTGGTACGGACAGGGTGGTAGATACGCAGTATTTT. It codes for CSGTDRVVDTQYF.

This chain joins TRBV2 and TRBJ1-1; D remains unclear. CDR3 length equals 14 residues. Germline CDR1 reads SNHLY; CDR2 reads FYNNEI. The V gene lost 1 base and the J gene lost 4 bases, with 10 bases spanning the gap. Here the CDR3 reads CASSEVFRGTEAFF. CDR3 bases: TGTGCCAGCAGTGAAGTTTTCCGAGGCACTGAAGCTTTCTTT.

The rearrangement joins TRBV7-6 to TRBJ2-7; 11 nucleotides line up with TRBD2. Germline CDR1 is SGHVS and CDR2 is FNYEAQ. This CDR3 is built from 17 residues. Trimming removed 0 bases from V and 4 bases from J; junction bases left unmatched: 8. The CDR3 nucleotides read TGTGCCAGCAGCTTAGCGCCTGCGACTAGCGGGATATACGAGCAGTACTTC. It codes for CASSLAPATSGIYEQYF.